The 7 T cell receptor beta chains given below trace back to one sample, sequenced in a study of blood T cell repertoires in COVID-19. Measured with immunoSEQ multiplex PCR; TCRdb has only the in-frame clones, and not every one. Counted here are about 110,000 clones, around 84% occurring once; the ten biggest clones make up approximately 1.3%. Sample: peripheral blood. Receptor source: a man aged 40-49 years with acute or convalescent COVID-19.

The DNA for the CDR3 is TGTGCCAGCAGTTACTGGGGCGGTGATCAGCCCCAGCATTTT. Protein sequence: CASSYWGGDQPQHF. The chain has TRBV6-6 and TRBJ1-5; D might be TRBD1 (5 bases). From germline, CDR1 is MNHNY and CDR2 SVGAGI (reference sequence). The CDR3 is made up of 14 amino acids. Trimming left V 1 base short and J 5 bases short, with 9 bases between.

V is TRBV5-1 and J is TRBJ1-2, with TRBD1 as a possible D gene (6 bases). The CDR3 loop spans 13 amino acids. CDR1 is SGHRS, CDR2 YFSETQ, per germline. The V end was cut by 5 bases, the J end by 4 bases, with 12 bases between. The CDR3 spells CASSITGSYGYTF. The CDR3 bases are TGCGCCAGCAGTATTACAGGGAGCTATGGCTACACCTTC.

This chain links TRBV25-1 with TRBJ1-2, with 10 nucleotides matching TRBD1. Trimming cost V 5 bases and J 4 bases; bases outside gene matches: 4. CDR3 size: 14 residues. The germline gives CDR1 MGHDK, CDR2 SYGVNS. CDR3 in DNA: TGTGCCAGCAGTAAGGGACAGGGGAGCTATGGCTACACCTTC. Amino acid sequence: CASSKGQGSYGYTF.

This sequence joins TRBV2 and TRBJ2-5, with a tentative D call TRBD2 (6 bases). Germline lookup yields CDR1 SNHLY and CDR2 FYNNEI. The CDR3 is 12 residues long. The V end lost 8 bases, the J end lost 4 bases, and 11 bases lay between the germline ends. This CDR3 is CASLQGGETQYF. In DNA form, the CDR3 reads TGTGCCAGCTTGCAGGGAGGAGAGACCCAGTACTTC.

This clone was counted between two and nine times. The chain uses TRBV6-2 or TRBV6-3 and TRBJ1-5; D is undetermined. V was shortened by 5 bases and J by 8 bases, with 22 bases between the two germline ends. Per germline, CDR1 MNHEY and CDR2 SVGEGT. This CDR3 is built from 16 residues. CDR3 residues: CASSRSMGSAREPQHF. The DNA of the CDR3 is TGTGCCAGCAGTAGATCAATGGGGTCTGCGCGGGAGCCCCAGCATTTT.

V usage is TRBV28 and J usage is TRBJ2-2; D perhaps matches TRBD1 (5 bases). From germline, CDR1 is MDHEN and CDR2 SYDVKM. The ends were cut back, 6 bases at V and 3 bases at J, with 11 bases in the middle. This CDR3 contains 14 residues. CDR3 amino acids: CASSPDRHTGELFF. The CDR3 DNA sequence: TGTGCCAGCAGCCCAGACAGACACACCGGGGAGCTGTTTTTT.

Written as DNA, the CDR3 is TGCGCCAGCAGTCCAGGGGTTCGCACTGAAGCTTTCTTT. Protein: CASSPGVRTEAFF. J is TRBJ1-1 and V is TRBV10-2; possibly TRBD1 for D (6 bases). CDR3 size: 13 residues. Looked up from germline, CDR1 is WSHSY and CDR2 is SAAADI. V was cut by 5 bases and J by 4 bases, with 11 bases left in between.